This TCR beta chain came from a study of CD8+CD57+ T cells in acquired aplastic anemia. Study-wide context: Sorted CD4+ and CD8+ cell DNA averaged around 3 ug. Study-wide results and limits: The same twenty-nine CD8+ CDR3 sequences occurred in patients and in controls.

Previously, flow cytometry had revealed CD8+CD57+ cell expansion in the patients chosen for sequencing. Severe acquired aplastic anemia was diagnosed in all patients. This CDR3 is built from 13 residues. Between the trimmed V and J ends, which lost 2 bases and 2 bases, there was a span of 4 bases. Germline values: CDR1 LGHNT, CDR2 FRNRAP. This clonotype was found many times. The antigen is undetermined. Using genomic DNA as the template, TCR beta VDJ and CDR3 profiling was carried out. Using its own MiXCR run on the reads, TCRdb lists one record per CDR3 protein. The sample has about 160,000 distinct CDR3 sequences, 45% to 55% seen once.

Sequenced material: sorted CD4+, CD8+, or CD8+CD57+ T cells (not recorded which) from PBMCs. The chain joins TRBV12-5 to TRBJ2-1, with D uncertain. The receptor's source is a human donor with aplastic anemia. The DNA for the CDR3 is TGTGCTAGTGGTTTGACTGCCTACAATGAGCAGTTCTTC. This gives the protein CASGLTAYNEQFF.